This T cell receptor beta chain appears in the sequencing data of a study of shared clonotypes between healthy human individuals. Loaded into unsorted PBMC replicate PCRs was approximately 300 ng DNA, tens of thousands of T cell genomes. Sequenced by immunoSEQ multiplex PCR; TCRdb stores in-frame clones only, minus some. The sample includes 450,000 to 600,000 clones, 79% of them seen just once. Genomic DNA, for the unsorted samples, came from 75 million to 95 million PBMCs. This clone was picked up one time. V shed 3 bases and J shed 2 bases, with 15 bases lying between them. The germline V gene encodes CDR1 LNHDA and CDR2 SQIVND (reference sequence). There are 16 residues in the CDR3.

The sequencing sample was made of PBMCs. This receptor was taken from a woman in her 40s in good health. Some clones in this sample may be carry-over from other donors' samples. This rearrangement joins TRBV19 to TRBJ2-3; no firm D call. CDR3 protein: CASSIRSAFFTDTQYF. CDR3 DNA: TGTGCCAGTAGTATTAGGAGTGCTTTTTTCACAGATACGCAGTATTTT.